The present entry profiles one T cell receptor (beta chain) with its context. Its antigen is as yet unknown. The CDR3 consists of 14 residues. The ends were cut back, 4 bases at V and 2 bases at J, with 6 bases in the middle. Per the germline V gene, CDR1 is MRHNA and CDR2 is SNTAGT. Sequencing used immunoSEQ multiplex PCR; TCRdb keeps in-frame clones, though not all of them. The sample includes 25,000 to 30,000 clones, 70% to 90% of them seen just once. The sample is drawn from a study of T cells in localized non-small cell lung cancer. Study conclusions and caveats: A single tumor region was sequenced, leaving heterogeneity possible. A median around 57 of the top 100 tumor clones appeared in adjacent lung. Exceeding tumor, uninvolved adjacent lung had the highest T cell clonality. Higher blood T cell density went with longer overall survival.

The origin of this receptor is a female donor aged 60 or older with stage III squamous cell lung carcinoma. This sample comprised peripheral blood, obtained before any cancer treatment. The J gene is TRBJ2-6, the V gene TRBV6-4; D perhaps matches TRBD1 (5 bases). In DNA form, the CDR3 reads TGTGCCAGCAGTGCAGGGCCTGGGGCCAACGTCCTGACTTTC. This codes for CASSAGPGANVLTF.